The present entry profiles one T cell receptor (beta chain) with its context. The data stem from a study of blood T cell repertoires in COVID-19. Original processing methods: The authors estimated nucleated cell counts from reference gene primer amplification. TCRdb keeps only in-frame clones here, not all; method: immunoSEQ multiplex PCR. The DNA was the basis for D and trimming; V, J and clone size are from that table. The table shows 200,000 to 250,000 clones, with roughly 88% occurring only once. The germline V gene encodes CDR1 SGHRS and CDR2 YFSETQ. The CDR3 runs 16 residues. The ends lost 0 bases at V and 0 bases at J; junction bases unmatched: 1.

This chain connects TRBV5-1 to TRBJ2-2; 8 bases align to TRBD1. Specimen: peripheral blood. This TCR was sampled from a human donor in a cohort sampled during active COVID-19. The CDR3 region has the DNA TGCGCCAGCAGCTTGGCGGGACAGGCGAACACCGGGGAGCTGTTTTTT. Amino acid sequence: CASSLAGQANTGELFF.